The 29 T cell receptor beta chains in this list originate from one sample, sequenced in a study of blood T cell repertoires in COVID-19. Clones were read by immunoSEQ multiplex PCR, and TCRdb kept only the in-frame ones, dropping some. The table lists about 180,000 clones, about 80% of them singletons. Input material: PBMCs or T cells enriched from blood (not recorded which). Receptors originate from a man aged 55 to 69 who had been exposed to COVID-19.

The chain carries TRBV7-8 and TRBJ2-1, with 8 bases matching TRBD1. Germline-derived CDR1 and CDR2 are SGHVS and FQNEAQ. The CDR3 contains 14 residues. V shed 4 bases and J 8 bases; nucleotides not matched to a gene: 7. The CDR3 DNA reads TGTGCCAGCAGCTCGAGCCGGGACAGGTATGAGCAGTTCTTC. It is translated as CASSSSRDRYEQFF.

A remark on this clone: The limits of the CDR3 on the DNA are not certain, so only TCRdb's listed CDR3 is given. The chain links TRBV9 to TRBJ2-1; the tabulated D call, TRBD2, remains unverified against the DNA. The CDR3 has 15 residues if both end residues are counted. The germline V gene has CDR1 SGDLS and CDR2 YYNGEE. CDR3 sequence reads: CASSVGIGTSGPGFF.

There are a few counts of this clone. The rearrangement joins TRBV4-3 to TRBJ2-5; 9 bases are a match to TRBD2. The length of the CDR3 is 15 residues. The ends lost 0 bases at V and 5 bases at J; junction bases unmatched: 4. The germline V gene encodes CDR1 LGHNA and CDR2 YSLEER. In DNA form, the CDR3 reads TGCGCCAGCAGCCAAGATGGAACTAGCGGGGAGACCCAGTACTTC. Translation gives CASSQDGTSGETQYF.

This rearrangement joins TRBV10-3 to TRBJ2-3; D ambiguous. Between the trimmed V and J ends, which lost 10 bases and 5 bases, there was a span of 16 bases. Germline V CDR1 and CDR2: ENHRY, SYGVKD. The CDR3 extends over 13 amino acids. CDR3 DNA sequence: TGTGCCACCCGAGGCACGCCGGGAGATACGCAGTATTTT. This gives the protein CATRGTPGDTQYF.

The gene calls are TRBV9 and TRBJ2-3, with 8 positions matching TRBD2. Germline CDR1 is SGDLS and CDR2 is YYNGEE. The CDR3 runs to 17 residues. V lost 2 bases and J lost 1; bases outside the gene matches: 9. The CDR3 region is CASSVWASGSRTDTQYF. As DNA, the CDR3 is TGTGCCAGCAGCGTCTGGGCTAGCGGGTCACGCACAGATACGCAGTATTTT. Drawing the rest from reference TRBV9 and TRBJ2-3, the complete variable domain is DSGVTQTPKHLITATGQRVTLRCSPRSGDLSVYWYQQSLDQGLQFLIQYYNGEERAKGNILERFSAQQFPDLHSELNLSSLELGDSALYFCASSVWASGSRTDTQYFGPGTRLTVL.

The chain employs TRBV6-1 and TRBJ1-5; no clear D. CDR3 size: 15 residues. Looked up from germline, CDR1 is MNHNS and CDR2 is SASEGT. V was clipped by 1 base and J by 5 bases, with 12 bases between them. CDR3 amino acids: CASSEVGGPDQPQHF. In DNA form, the CDR3 reads TGTGCCAGCAGTGAAGTTGGAGGACCGGATCAGCCCCAGCATTTT.

This sequence joins TRBV28 and TRBJ2-1, with D possibly TRBD2 on 5 matching bases. Germline loops: CDR1 MDHEN, CDR2 SYDVKM. V gave up 4 bases and J gave up 6 bases, with 13 bases separating them. There are 14 residues in the CDR3. In DNA form, the CDR3 reads TGTGCCAGCAGTTCCGGGAACCAAGGCAATGAGCAGTTCTTC. Its protein product is CASSSGNQGNEQFF.

This chain connects TRBV10-3 to TRBJ1-6, with D uncertain. V lost 3 bases and J lost 12, with 12 bases in between. CDR3 size: 13 residues. Germline assignment: CDR1 ENHRY and CDR2 SYGVKD. CDR3 DNA sequence: TGTGCCATCAGTGATTGGGAGGGCCGACCCCTCCACTTT. Its protein product is CAISDWEGRPLHF.

The chain is built from TRBV3-1 (or the pseudogene TRBV3-2) and TRBJ2-7; maybe TRBD1 (5 bases). V dropped 1 base and J dropped 6 bases, with 13 bases sitting between them. This CDR3 has 14 amino acids. Germline loops: CDR1 LGHDT, CDR2 YNNKEL (reference sequence). The CDR3: CASSQGQAGAEQYF. The DNA for the CDR3 is TGTGCCAGCAGCCAAGGTCAAGCTGGGGCCGAGCAGTACTTC.

This chain links TRBV3-1 (or the pseudogene TRBV3-2) with TRBJ1-4; TRBD1 agrees at 8 bases. CDR1 is LGHDT and CDR2 is YNNKEL in the germline V gene (reference sequence). J was trimmed by 4 bases and V by 3 bases; bases with no gene match: 16. The CDR3 is 19 amino acids. The CDR3 DNA reads TGTGCCAGCAGCCATCATGAGGGACCAGGGGGCGCCGGTAATGAAAAACTGTTTTTT. This encodes CASSHHEGPGGAGNEKLFF.

The V gene is TRBV19, the J gene TRBJ2-7; 10 bases align to TRBD1. This CDR3 has 15 residues. CDR1 is LNHDA and CDR2 is SQIVND in the germline V gene (reference sequence). V shed 6 bases, J shed 3 bases, and the junction held 8 bases outside the gene matches. Here the CDR3 reads CASSLMGTGVYEQYF. As DNA, the CDR3 is TGTGCCAGTAGCCTAATGGGGACAGGGGTCTACGAGCAGTACTTC. Together with reference TRBV19 and TRBJ2-7, the CDR3 gives the full variable domain: DGGITQSPKYLFRKEGQNVTLSCEQNLNHDAMYWYRQDPGQGLRLIYYSQIVNDFQKGDIAEGYSVSREKKESFPLTVTSAQKNPTAFYLCASSLMGTGVYEQYFGPGTRLTVT.

V usage is TRBV7-8 and J usage is TRBJ2-1; the D gene is possibly TRBD2 (5 bases). The CDR3 extends over 13 amino acids. Germline assignment: CDR1 SGHVS and CDR2 FQNEAQ. The ends were cut back, 3 bases at V and 10 bases at J, with 13 bases in the middle. The CDR3 DNA is TGTGCCAGCAGCTTGGGTAGCGACACGGAGCAGTTCTTC. This codes for CASSLGSDTEQFF.

The V and J genes are TRBV27 and TRBJ2-1; 12 bases are a match to TRBD2. CDR1 MNHEY and CDR2 SMNVEV come from the germline V gene (reference sequence). This CDR3 region has 16 residues. The V and J ends lost 2 bases and 4 bases, in that order; junction bases with no gene match: 3. The chain's CDR3 is CASSLGLAGGYNEQFF. Here the CDR3 DNA reads TGTGCCAGCAGTTTAGGTCTAGCGGGAGGGTACAATGAGCAGTTCTTC.

The chain uses TRBV5-1 and TRBJ2-7; 12 bases agree with TRBD2. CDR1 SGHRS and CDR2 YFSETQ come from the germline V gene. Germline trimming cut 4 bases from V and 7 bases from J; bases unmatched to any gene: 15. The CDR3 is 17 amino acids. The CDR3 is CASSPRTSGTSAGEQYF. CDR3 DNA sequence: TGCGCCAGCAGCCCTAGGACTAGCGGGACCTCAGCGGGAGAGCAGTACTTC.

This clone has only a few counts. The chain combines TRBV19 with TRBJ2-3, with 8 bases identical to TRBD1. Trimming removed 6 bases from V and 0 bases from J; junction bases left unmatched: 5. Germline loops: CDR1 LNHDA, CDR2 SQIVND (reference sequence). The CDR3 is 15 amino acids. The CDR3: CASSPGDRSTDTQYF. The CDR3 bases are TGTGCCAGTAGCCCCGGGGACAGGAGCACAGATACGCAGTATTTT.

The chain has TRBV30 and TRBJ1-5; 9 bases agree with TRBD1. Germline trimming cut 5 bases from V and 5 bases from J; bases unmatched to any gene: 10. Per germline, CDR1 GTSNPN and CDR2 SVGIG (reference sequence). This CDR3 spans 15 amino acids. The CDR3 protein is CAWGLGQGGYQPQHF. CDR3 DNA: TGTGCCTGGGGCCTGGGACAGGGTGGATATCAGCCCCAGCATTTT.

The rearrangement links TRBV28 to TRBJ1-6; 11 bases line up with TRBD1. This CDR3 is built from 15 residues. Germline V gene data show CDR1 as MDHEN and CDR2 as SYDVKM. After removal of 0 bases from V and 8 bases from J, the junction contained 0 bases not matched to a gene. The chain's CDR3 is CASSLWGQGDSPLHF. The CDR3 region has the DNA TGTGCCAGCAGTTTATGGGGACAGGGGGATTCACCCCTCCACTTT.

The gene calls are TRBV10-3 and TRBJ2-7, with TRBD1 identical over 7 bases. The germline gives CDR1 ENHRY, CDR2 SYGVKD. The V segment lost 4 bases and the J segment 2 bases; nucleotides outside the gene matches: 2. The CDR3 contains 13 residues. Written as DNA, the CDR3 is TGTGCCATCAGTGGGCAGGGGGCCTACGAGCAGTACTTC. This gives the protein CAISGQGAYEQYF.

The chain links TRBV7-9 to TRBJ1-4; 9 nucleotides match TRBD1. The CDR3 totals 15 residues. CDR1 SEHNR and CDR2 FQNEAQ come from the germline V gene (reference sequence). Germline trimming cut 1 base from V and 5 bases from J; bases unmatched to any gene: 2. CDR3: CASSLGGQGNEKLFF. CDR3 in DNA: TGTGCCAGCAGCTTAGGGGGACAGGGAAATGAAAAACTGTTTTTT.

The V and J genes are TRBV5-4 and TRBJ2-2; D is perhaps TRBD2 (5 bases). This CDR3 has 17 amino acids. V shed 3 bases and J shed 0 bases, with 15 bases lying between them. Germline loops: CDR1 SGHNT, CDR2 YYREEE (reference sequence). The CDR3 reads CASSSRAGASNTGELFF. In DNA form, the CDR3 reads TGTGCCAGCAGCTCTCGGGCGGGTGCATCGAACACCGGGGAGCTGTTTTTT.

The chain links TRBV7-9 to TRBJ2-7, with a possible D match to TRBD1 (6 bases). CDR1 SEHNR and CDR2 FQNEAQ come from the germline V gene (reference sequence). The CDR3 contains 15 residues. Trimming removed 5 bases from V and 2 bases from J, with 16 bases in between. The CDR3 sequence: CASSDRDITTYEQYF. CDR3 sequence (DNA): TGTGCCAGCAGCGACCGGGACATCACCACCTACGAGCAGTACTTC.

This clone occurred a few times. The chain joins TRBV11-1 to TRBJ2-5; 9 nucleotides align to TRBD2. The CDR3 extends over 15 amino acids. Germline V gene data show CDR1 as SGHAT and CDR2 as FQDESV (reference sequence). The trim removed 4 bases at V and 4 bases at J, leaving 7 bases unmatched. CDR3 sequence reads: CASSYPSGTGETQYF. The CDR3 nucleotides read TGTGCCAGCAGCTACCCTAGCGGGACGGGAGAGACCCAGTACTTC.

V and J are TRBV4-1 and TRBJ2-5; 7 bases map to TRBD1. The CDR3 spans 13 residues. The V and J ends lost 4 bases and 4 bases, in that order; junction bases with no gene match: 3. Germline V gene lookup returns CDR1 MGHRA and CDR2 YSYEKL. The CDR3: CASSPHRGETQYF. CDR3 DNA: TGCGCCAGCAGCCCCCACAGGGGAGAGACCCAGTACTTC.

This rearrangement joins TRBV28 to TRBJ2-1, with 7 bases fitting TRBD2. The V gene end was trimmed by 4 bases and the J gene end by 7 bases; junction bases not matched to a gene: 16. CDR1 and CDR2 from the germline V gene are MDHEN and SYDVKM. The length of the CDR3 is 17 residues. The CDR3 region has the DNA TGTGCCAGCAGTTCCTCGTTGGGACTGGGGGGGTTGAATGAGCAGTTCTTC. Its translation is CASSSSLGLGGLNEQFF.

This clone was seen just once. This sequence joins TRBV25-1 and TRBJ2-5; the D gene is possibly TRBD1 (6 bases). The germline CDR1 and CDR2 sequences are MGHDK and SYGVNS. CDR3 size: 16 residues. V dropped 11 bases and J dropped 0 bases, with 22 bases sitting between them. This chain's CDR3 is CAVGGEGFGYQETQYF. The CDR3 DNA reads TGTGCCGTTGGGGGCGAGGGTTTTGGGTACCAAGAGACCCAGTACTTC. The full variable domain, in which reference TRBV25-1 and TRBJ2-5 provide the parts outside the CDR3, is EADIYQTPRYLVIGTGKKITLECSQTMGHDKMYWYQQDPGMELHLIHYSYGVNSTEKGDLSSESTVSRIRTEHFPLTLESARPSHTSQYLCAVGGEGFGYQETQYFGPGTRLLVL.

This chain links TRBV19 with TRBJ2-5; 10 bases match TRBD1. This CDR3 comprises 14 residues. Trimming at V came to 8 bases and at J to 4 bases, leaving 7 bases not matched to a gene. CDR1 is LNHDA, CDR2 SQIVND, per germline (reference sequence). CDR3 nucleotides: TGTGCCAGTGGGGGACAGGGGATGTCAGAGACCCAGTACTTC. It translates to CASGGQGMSETQYF.

The DNA for the CDR3 is TGTGCCAGCAGCCCGTACCCCAGGGTTGAAGCTTTCTTT. This gives the protein CASSPYPRVEAFF. The chain recombines TRBV13 with TRBJ1-1; D may be TRBD1 (5 bases). The germline V gene has CDR1 PRHDT and CDR2 FYEKMQ (reference sequence). V was pared by 5 bases and J by 7 bases, with 14 bases between. The CDR3 consists of 13 residues. Complete variable domain (other parts from reference TRBV13 and TRBJ1-1): AAGVIQSPRHLIKEKRETATLKCYPIPRHDTVYWYQQGPGQDPQFLISFYEKMQSDKGSIPDRFSAQQFSDYHSELNMSSLELGDSALYFCASSPYPRVEAFFGQGTRLTVV.

The chain couples TRBV18 to TRBJ2-7; tentatively, D is TRBD1 (6 bases). Trimming stripped 0 bases from V and 7 bases from J, with 16 bases between. Germline-derived CDR1 and CDR2 are KGHSH and LQKENI. The CDR3 covers 15 residues. The DNA of the CDR3 is TGTGCCAGCTCACCACCTACAGGGTACTTGGGAGAGCAGTACTTC. Translating gives CASSPPTGYLGEQYF.

The chain recombines TRBV7-9 with TRBJ1-5, with 9 positions matching TRBD1. The length of the CDR3 is 20 residues. The V and J ends lost 5 bases and 0 bases, in that order; junction bases with no gene match: 17. CDR1 and CDR2 from the germline V gene are SEHNR and FQNEAQ (reference sequence). In nucleotides, the CDR3 is TGTGCCAGCAGCCGGGATCCGGGACAGGGCGTTAGGAGTAGCAATCAGCCCCAGCATTTT. As protein: CASSRDPGQGVRSSNQPQHF.